One and the same sample provided the 6 T cell receptor beta chains below, sequenced in a study of blood T cell repertoires in COVID-19. Method: immunoSEQ multiplex PCR; TCRdb's copy keeps in-frame clones and lacks some. The sample lists 85,000 to 95,000 clones; over 75% were seen once. The source material was peripheral blood. These TCRs come from a woman aged 80 or over with acute or convalescent COVID-19.

This clone occurred once. The V and J genes are TRBV18 and TRBJ1-3; unclear D gene. Trimming took off 2 bases at V and 0 bases at J, with 5 bases between the two ends. Germline lookup yields CDR1 KGHSH and CDR2 LQKENI. The CDR3 loop spans 14 amino acids. As DNA, the CDR3 is TGTGCCAGCTCACCATCGAGCTCTGGAAACACCATATATTTT. It is translated as CASSPSSSGNTIYF.

This chain uses TRBV5-4 with TRBJ2-3, with 8 bases matching TRBD2. Per germline, CDR1 SGHNT and CDR2 YYREEE (reference sequence). This CDR3 has 15 residues. The V and J ends lost 4 bases and 3 bases, in that order; junction bases with no gene match: 7. The CDR3, as DNA: TGTGCCAGCAGCCGGTCGGGCGGGGGGACAGATACGCAGTATTTT. Protein sequence: CASSRSGGGTDTQYF.

This rearrangement joins TRBV3-1 (or the pseudogene TRBV3-2) to TRBJ2-1, with a possible D match to TRBD2 (6 bases). The ends were cut back, 5 bases at V and 8 bases at J, with 10 bases in the middle. Looked up from germline, CDR1 is LGHDT and CDR2 is YNNKEL (reference sequence). The CDR3 sequence is 12 residues long. The CDR3 DNA sequence: TGTGCCAGCAGCGCAAGGAGGGATGAGCAGTTCTTC. This gives the protein CASSARRDEQFF.

The rearrangement joins TRBV27 to TRBJ2-7; D is unclear. Germline V gene data show CDR1 as MNHEY and CDR2 as SMNVEV (reference sequence). The V gene lost 4 bases and the J gene lost 5 bases, with 18 bases spanning the gap. This CDR3 has 15 amino acids. CDR3 amino acids: CASSSRRTQYHEQYF. CDR3 in DNA: TGTGCCAGCAGTTCACGGAGAACCCAATACCACGAGCAGTACTTC.

The genes are TRBV7-9 and TRBJ2-3, with D possibly being TRBD2 (6 bases). The V and J ends lost 1 base and 3 bases respectively, with 14 bases between them. Germline V lookup: CDR1 SEHNR, CDR2 FQNEAQ (reference sequence). This CDR3 is 16 amino acids long. The CDR3 bases are TGTGCCAGCAGCTTAGTTTCCGGGAGTGTGACAGATACGCAGTATTTT. Translated, it gives CASSLVSGSVTDTQYF.

The chain is built from TRBV28 and TRBJ1-2; 7 positions agree with TRBD1. The CDR3 extends over 13 amino acids. V dropped 3 bases and J dropped 4; count of bases not matched to a gene: 2. Germline V gives CDR1 MDHEN, CDR2 SYDVKM. The CDR3 spells CASSFNRGYGYTF. The CDR3 coding sequence is TGTGCCAGCAGTTTTAACAGGGGCTATGGCTACACCTTC.